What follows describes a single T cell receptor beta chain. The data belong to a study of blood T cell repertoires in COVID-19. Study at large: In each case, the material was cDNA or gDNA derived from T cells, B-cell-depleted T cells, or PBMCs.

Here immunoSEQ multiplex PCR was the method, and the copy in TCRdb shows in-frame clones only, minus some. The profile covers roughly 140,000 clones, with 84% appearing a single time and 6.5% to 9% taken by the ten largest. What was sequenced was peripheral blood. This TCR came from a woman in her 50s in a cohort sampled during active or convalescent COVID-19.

CDR3 loop: CASSLWSGGVTDTQYF. The CDR3 DNA is TGTGCCAGCAGCTTGTGGAGCGGGGGGGTCACAGATACGCAGTATTTT. The rearrangement uses TRBV5-8 and TRBJ2-3; 10 bases align to TRBD2. This CDR3 spans 16 amino acids. Trimming cost V 1 base and J 2 bases; bases outside gene matches: 4. Germline values: CDR1 SGHTS, CDR2 YDEGEE.